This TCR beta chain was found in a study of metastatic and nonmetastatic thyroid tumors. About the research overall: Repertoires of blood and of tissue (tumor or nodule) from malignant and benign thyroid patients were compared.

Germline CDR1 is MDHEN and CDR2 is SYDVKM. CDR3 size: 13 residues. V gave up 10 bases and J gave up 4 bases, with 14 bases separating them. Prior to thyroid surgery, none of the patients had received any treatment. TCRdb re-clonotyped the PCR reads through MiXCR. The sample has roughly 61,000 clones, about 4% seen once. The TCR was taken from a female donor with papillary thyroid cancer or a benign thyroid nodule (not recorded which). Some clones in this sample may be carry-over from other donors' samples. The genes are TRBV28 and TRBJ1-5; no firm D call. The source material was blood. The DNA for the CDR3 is TGTGCCATCGGGCACGGAGCAAATCAGCCCCAGCATTTT. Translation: CAIGHGANQPQHF.